Each of the 30 T cell receptor beta chains below was sequenced from the same sample in a study of post-analysis software for immune sequencing data. Prepared TCR beta cDNA libraries contained unique molecular identifiers. Via MiXCR, TCRdb re-called the PCR reads, giving one row per CDR3 protein. The sample has about 620,000 distinct CDR3 sequences, 44% seen once; the top ten hold about 1.5%. Their antigen targets remain unknown. Findings of the study overall: Five or six TRBV segments were significantly more frequent in patients than in controls. TRBV5-6, TRBV5-1 and TRBV20-1 were among these segments.

Sequencing input: blood. The receptors here all came from a girl aged 10 to 17 with multiple sclerosis.

The CDR3 DNA is TGTGCCAGCAGTAACCTCATTTCTGAGACCCAGTACTTC. Translating gives CASSNLISETQYF. This chain links TRBV25-1 with TRBJ2-5; D gene unclear. V was trimmed by 5 bases and J by 5 bases, leaving 12 bases between them. Germline V gene sequence: CDR1 MGHDK, CDR2 SYGVNS. The CDR3 has 13 amino acids.

This chain connects TRBV6-2 or TRBV6-3 to TRBJ2-7, with TRBD1 matching 9 bases. The germline V gene encodes CDR1 MNHEY and CDR2 SVGEGT. This CDR3 contains 17 residues. Trimming at V came to 6 bases and at J to 3 bases, leaving 15 bases not matched to a gene. The CDR3 nucleotides are TGTGCCAGCAGCCCCCGAAGCTGGACAGGGGTCGGCTACGAGCAGTACTTC. Residues: CASSPRSWTGVGYEQYF.

Remarks on this clonotype: Germline is not matched at one junction end, which may reflect a read error. The rearrangement links TRBV10-3 to TRBJ2-7; 8 bases line up with TRBD2. Germline CDR1 reads ENHRY; CDR2 reads SYGVKD. The CDR3 contains 21 residues. The CDR3 is CAIGDPGTSGPRLPLTYEQYF. CDR3 bases: TGTGCCATCGGTGACCCGGGAACTAGCGGACCCCGACTACCTCTTACCTACGAGCAGTACTTC.

This chain connects TRBV11-2 to TRBJ1-2, with D tentatively TRBD1 (5 bases). This CDR3 region has 12 residues. Trimming removed 11 bases from V and 4 bases from J, with 14 bases in between. Germline CDR1 and CDR2: SGHAT and FQNNGV. CDR3 sequence: CAAKGGAYGYTF. The CDR3 DNA reads TGTGCCGCCAAGGGCGGGGCCTATGGCTACACCTTC.

The chain carries TRBV4-1 and TRBJ2-5; D is unclear. Trimming took off 4 bases at V and 5 bases at J, with 14 bases between the two ends. This CDR3 is 14 amino acids long. Per germline, CDR1 MGHRA and CDR2 YSYEKL. CDR3 sequence (DNA): TGCGCCAGCAGCCCTGGGCCCCAGATGGAGACCCAGTACTTC. Amino acids: CASSPGPQMETQYF.

The table lists this clonotype with a count of one. This rearrangement joins TRBV29-1 to TRBJ2-7; D call uncertain. The J call may be wrong; the DNA end is better matched by TRBJ2-5. From germline, CDR1 is SQVTM and CDR2 ANQGSEA. The CDR3 runs to 13 residues. CDR3: CSVSPRLAETQYF. CDR3 coding DNA: TGCAGCGTTTCCCCCCGGCTGGCGGAGACCCAGTACTTC.

This clonotype appeared a few times. The chain employs TRBV7-3 and TRBJ2-1; D might be TRBD1 or TRBD2, each matching 5 bases. Germline CDR1 is SGHTA and CDR2 is FQGTGA. V lost 4 bases and J lost 4, with 14 bases in between. The CDR3 is 15 amino acids. The chain's CDR3 is CASSSERGSYNEQFF. The CDR3 DNA reads as TGTGCCAGCAGCTCCGAGAGGGGATCTTACAATGAGCAGTTCTTC.

This clonotype was seen only a few times. This chain links TRBV4-1 with TRBJ2-1, with 9 bases matching TRBD1. V trimming: 7 bases; J trimming: 7 bases; junction bases outside the gene matches: 8. Per germline, CDR1 MGHRA and CDR2 YSYEKL. CDR3 size: 14 residues. CDR3 region: CASKTGTGQNEQFF. The CDR3 region has the DNA TGCGCCAGCAAAACCGGGACAGGGCAGAATGAGCAGTTCTTC.

J is TRBJ2-7 and V is TRBV29-1, with 8 bases identical to TRBD2. Germline trimming cut 2 bases from V and 2 bases from J; bases unmatched to any gene: 8. Germline values: CDR1 SQVTM, CDR2 ANQGSEA. CDR3 length: 15 amino acids. CDR3 region: CSVERIGGDTYEQYF. CDR3 bases: TGCAGCGTTGAAAGAATCGGGGGGGACACCTACGAGCAGTACTTC.

The V gene is TRBV20-1, the J gene TRBJ2-1, with D perhaps matching TRBD1 or TRBD2 (5 bases each). CDR1 is DFQATT and CDR2 is SNEGSKA in the germline V gene (reference sequence). The V end lost 2 bases, the J end lost 0 bases, and 14 bases lay between the germline ends. This CDR3 comprises 16 residues. The CDR3 sequence: CSARTRPGHSYNEQFF. Here the CDR3 DNA reads TGCAGTGCTAGAACCCGGCCGGGGCACTCCTACAATGAGCAGTTCTTC.

The genes are TRBV20-1 and TRBJ2-2; D is unclear. Trimming left V 6 bases short and J 6 bases short, with 11 bases between. CDR1 and CDR2 from the germline V gene are DFQATT and SNEGSKA (reference sequence). The CDR3 totals 12 residues. CDR3 sequence reads: CSAALIAGELFF. In DNA, the CDR3 is TGCAGTGCAGCACTCATTGCCGGGGAGCTGTTTTTT.

The chain carries TRBV29-1 and TRBJ2-1; D is perhaps TRBD1 (5 bases). The CDR3 has 13 amino acids. Between the trimmed V and J ends, which lost 7 bases and 4 bases, there was a span of 14 bases. Looked up from germline, CDR1 is SQVTM and CDR2 is ANQGSEA. The CDR3 sequence is CSAGHQLYNEQFF. CDR3 DNA: TGCAGCGCCGGACACCAACTTTACAATGAGCAGTTCTTC.

The chain couples TRBV3-1 to TRBJ2-7; D not certain. Between the trimmed V and J ends, which lost 2 bases and 7 bases, there was a span of 21 bases. Germline assignment: CDR1 LGHDT and CDR2 YNNKEL (reference sequence). CDR3 length: 16 amino acids. CDR3 in DNA: TGTGCCAGCAGCCAAAGGCCCCTGGGTACCGAGTTGGAGCAGTACTTC. It yields the protein CASSQRPLGTELEQYF.

The chain joins TRBV12-3 or TRBV12-4 to TRBJ1-2, with TRBD1 as a possible D gene (5 bases). Deletions cut 5 bases from V and 0 bases from J, with 16 bases between. The CDR3 spans 16 residues. The CDR3 protein is CASSKHDRLANYGYTF. The DNA for the CDR3 is TGTGCCAGCAGTAAACATGACAGATTAGCTAACTATGGCTACACCTTC.

The chain recombines TRBV20-1 with TRBJ1-2; no firm D call. The germline gives CDR1 DFQATT, CDR2 SNEGSKA (reference sequence). The V end was cut by 5 bases, the J end by 8 bases, with 18 bases between. There are 13 residues in the CDR3. The CDR3 loop reads CSAREGTGWGYTF. The CDR3 DNA sequence: TGCAGTGCTCGGGAAGGTACGGGATGGGGCTACACCTTC.

The rearrangement links TRBV12-3 or TRBV12-4 to TRBJ1-4; 7 bases are a match to TRBD1. The CDR3 runs to 14 residues. With 5 bases clipped from V and 8 bases from J, the junction kept 8 bases outside the gene matches. DNA for the CDR3: TGTGCCAGCAGTACAGGGGATCCTCGGGAAAAACTGTTTTTT. Residues: CASSTGDPREKLFF.

The rearrangement joins TRBV6-5 to TRBJ1-2; no clear D. This CDR3 is 12 amino acids long. Germline V gives CDR1 MNHEY, CDR2 SVGAGI. Trimming pared 6 bases from V and 4 bases from J, leaving 9 bases between. DNA for the CDR3: TGTGCCAGCAGCTCGAACCCCTATGGCTACACCTTC. Protein product: CASSSNPYGYTF.

CDR3 region: CAISASGTNNEQFF. The CDR3 bases are TGTGCCATCTCGGCCAGCGGGACAAACAATGAGCAGTTCTTC. The rearrangement joins TRBV10-3 to TRBJ2-1; TRBD2 is a possible D gene (7 bases). Trimming cost V 8 bases and J 5 bases, with 16 bases left between them. Germline CDR1 reads ENHRY; CDR2 reads SYGVKD. There are 14 residues in the CDR3.

V and J are TRBV6-1 and TRBJ1-6; D possibly corresponds to TRBD1 (5 bases). Deletions cut 3 bases from V and 10 bases from J, with 19 bases between. Germline V lookup: CDR1 MNHNS, CDR2 SASEGT. The CDR3 consists of 16 residues. CDR3 protein: CASSEGVHLQRSPLHF. CDR3 DNA: TGTGCCAGCAGTGAGGGGGTACATCTCCAACGGTCACCCCTCCACTTT.

A few counts support this clonotype. V usage is TRBV12-3 or TRBV12-4 and J usage is TRBJ2-7; D gene ambiguous. This CDR3 spans 12 amino acids. Trimming took off 5 bases at V and 3 bases at J, with 8 bases between the two ends. CDR3 DNA: TGTGCCAGCAGTGGGGTGGGCTACGAGCAGTACTTC. As protein: CASSGVGYEQYF.

The chain couples TRBV20-1 to TRBJ2-7; perhaps D is TRBD1 or TRBD2 (5 bases each). Trimming cost V 0 bases and J 1 base, with 13 bases left between them. The CDR3 covers 15 residues. Germline-derived CDR1 and CDR2 are DFQATT and SNEGSKA (reference sequence). In nucleotides, the CDR3 is TGCAGTGCTAGAGACCCAGGGAGCAGGTCCTACGAGCAGTACTTC. This sequence encodes CSARDPGSRSYEQYF.

The chain has TRBV20-1 and TRBJ2-1; a possible D gene is TRBD1 (5 bases). With 3 bases removed from V and 9 bases from J, the gap between germline ends came to 18 bases. Germline V gene data show CDR1 as DFQATT and CDR2 as SNEGSKA (reference sequence). CDR3 length: 14 residues. The CDR3 region is CSASRQGIYGEQFF. CDR3 in DNA: TGCAGTGCTAGCCGGCAGGGCATTTACGGTGAGCAGTTCTTC.

Details on this clonotype: A single base separates this from a much larger clone, so it may be a read error. The J gene is TRBJ2-5, the V gene TRBV9; 8 nucleotides match TRBD2. The CDR3 is 16 residues long. V was clipped by 2 bases and J by 5 bases; unmatched bases: 11. Germline lookup yields CDR1 SGDLS and CDR2 YYNGEE. The CDR3 DNA follows: TGTGCCAGCAGCGTCCTCCCCAGCGGGGGACGGGAGACCCAGTACTTC. Translating gives CASSVLPSGGRETQYF.

This clonotype was detected only a few times. The chain combines TRBV10-3 with TRBJ2-1; D perhaps matches TRBD2 (7 bases). In germline, CDR1 is ENHRY, CDR2 SYGVKD. The CDR3 is 14 amino acids. The V end was cut by 11 bases, the J end by 3 bases, with 17 bases between. The chain's CDR3 is CAVHEGGVYNEQFF. In DNA, the CDR3 is TGTGCCGTCCACGAGGGGGGGGTCTACAATGAGCAGTTCTTC.

The sample holds a few counts of this clonotype. At one of its ends the junction is not consistent with the germline gene, which may arise from a read error. The CDR3 nucleotides are TGTGCCAGCAGCCTGAACTATGGCCACACCTTC. Residues: CASSLNYGHTF. The chain employs TRBV3-1 and TRBJ1-2; D uncertain. The V gene's germline CDR1 is LGHDT and CDR2 YNNKEL (reference sequence). The CDR3 length is 11 residues.

Only a few counts were recorded for this clonotype. V and J are TRBV5-6 and TRBJ2-5; 11 positions agree with TRBD1. In germline, CDR1 is SGHDT, CDR2 YYEEEE. The CDR3 runs 17 residues. V lost 3 bases and J lost 11; bases outside the gene matches: 18. In nucleotides, the CDR3 is TGTGCCAGCAGCTCAGGAGGGACAGGGGGTGCCCTCCAGGAGCAGTACTTC. Translation: CASSSGGTGGALQEQYF.

Concerning this clonotype itself: At one end the junction does not follow the germline gene, possibly because of a read error. The chain carries TRBV11-2 and TRBJ2-1; 8 positions agree with TRBD2. CDR1 SGHAT and CDR2 FQNNGV come from the germline V gene. The CDR3 runs 15 residues. CDR3 loop: CACSLGGGQYNEQFF. The CDR3 bases are TGTGCCTGCAGCTTGGGCGGGGGGCAGTACAATGAGCAGTTCTTC.

This sequence joins TRBV5-1 and TRBJ1-2; no reliable D call. Germline CDR1 reads SGHRS; CDR2 reads YFSETQ. The V gene lost 0 bases and the J gene lost 3 bases, with 15 bases spanning the gap. There are 16 residues in the CDR3. The CDR3 spells CASSLEAYPRDYGYTF. CDR3 coding DNA: TGCGCCAGCAGCTTGGAGGCTTATCCACGAGACTATGGCTACACCTTC.

This sequence joins TRBV6-2 or TRBV6-3 and TRBJ1-5; D ambiguous. V was cut by 6 bases and J by 1 base, with 13 bases left in between. The CDR3 extends over 15 amino acids. The V gene's germline CDR1 is MNHEY and CDR2 SVGEGT. The CDR3 here is CASRPDRLSNQPQHF. The DNA of the CDR3 is TGTGCCAGCAGGCCCGACCGTCTCAGCAATCAGCCCCAGCATTTT.

This clonotype turned up a few times. The chain is built from TRBV6-5 and TRBJ2-1; D remains unclear. The CDR3 runs to 12 residues. V gave up 4 bases and J gave up 6 bases, with 7 bases separating them. Per germline, CDR1 MNHEY and CDR2 SVGAGI. The CDR3 reads CASSSFPNEQFF. Here the CDR3 DNA reads TGTGCCAGCAGTTCTTTTCCCAATGAGCAGTTCTTC.